The following is a T cell receptor (beta chain) sequence with its context. What antigen it recognizes has not been identified. The input lacks base qualities; no much larger clone sits a single base away. The junction shows trimming of 2 bases on V and 7 bases on J, and the gene matches do not reach 5 bases of it. From the cysteine up to the phenylalanine, the CDR3 has a length of 15 residues. Just the 45-base CDR3 DNA is kept, in frame starting at base 1. Per the germline V gene, SNHLY is the CDR1 and FYNNEI is the CDR2. These data come from a study of blood T cell repertoires in COVID-19 (dated by TCRdb to 2018 to 2021). Context from the whole study: Samples from collaborators originated in the United States, Italy and Spain and spanned both the acute and convalescent phases of COVID-19. The sample metadata nearly always contained a de-identified subject ID, COVID-19 status, age in years and sex. The material from the prospective study consisted of cDNA or gDNA derived from T cells, B-cell-depleted T cells, or PBMCs. Samples came from the ongoing ImmuneRACE study (first 160 participants) plus 1,254 subjects from 6 global collaborators. The dataset comprised deeply sampled blood TCRbeta repertoires from subjects exposed to, actively infected with, or recovered from COVID-19. The repertoires were released in a freely available public database intended as a resource for research on the immune response to SARS-CoV-2. Where available, HLA class I and class II types were obtained from metadata supplied by the sample provider rather than from assay-based typing.

Results the study describes overall, beyond this receptor: The amount of clinical and demographic metadata varied by source and participant and was provided uncurated.

TCRbeta CDR3 regions were amplified from genomic DNA by means of the immunoSEQ Assay, a bias-controlled multiplex PCR. Per the original workflow: Nucleated cell counts per sample were estimated from amplification of reference gene primers within the assay. Sequence reads were collapsed and filtered to measure the absolute abundance of every unique TCRbeta CDR3 rearrangement. Productive Simpson clonality was computed per sample as the square root of Simpson's diversity index over productive rearrangements. TCRdb mirrors the immuneACCESS table, restricted to in-frame sequences. Some clones are absent from its copies; in checked studies, under half trace to an unresolved V gene, and the reason for the others is unknown. V and J calls and clone size are given by that table; D and trimming were obtained from the DNA. The sample contains approximately 190,000 clones, around 80% of them found a single time. The ten biggest clones cover 15% to 20% of the sample.

The collaborating institutions used their own protocols to collect whole blood in K2EDTA tubes. Collaborator samples were shipped for TCRbeta analysis as frozen whole blood, isolated PBMCs, or DNA extracted from either sample type. This clonotype was sampled from a human donor in a cohort sampled during active COVID-19. The material sequenced was peripheral blood. This sequence uses TRBV2 and TRBJ1-6, and 7 junctional nucleotides match TRBD1. The DNA reads TGTGCCAGCAGTGAACGCGGGACAGCCAATTCACCCCTCCACTTT. Its protein product is CASSERGTANSPLHF.